The entry that follows covers one T cell receptor beta chain sequence. This record belongs to a study of CD8 T cells in Susac syndrome. This CDR3 comprises 15 residues. The V gene lost 0 bases and the J gene lost 2 bases, with 11 bases spanning the gap. Germline-derived CDR1 and CDR2 are DFQATT and SNEGSKA (reference sequence). RNA totalling roughly 0.5 to 1 ug underwent reverse transcription with random hexamers. TCRdb redid the calling of the immunoSEQ multiplex PCR reads with MiXCR, one entry per CDR3 protein. The sample has 150,000 to 200,000 distinct CDR3 sequences; roughly 94% are singletons. Sequenced: CD4+ T cells from PBMCs. V usage is TRBV20-1 and J usage is TRBJ1-5; TRBD1 might be the D (6 bases). The sequence was obtained from a human donor with Susac syndrome. The CDR3 DNA reads TGCAGTGCTAGAGATCCCAGGGGCGGCAATCAGCCCCAGCATTTT. This encodes CSARDPRGGNQPQHF.